A single sample gave rise to the 27 T cell receptor beta chains below, sequenced in a study of CD8 T cells in ankylosing spondylitis (dated by TCRdb to about 2017). The method behind the library was 5' RACE. TCRdb shows the sequencer as Illumina HiSeq 2500. In TCRdb, the public reads were trimmed at Q25 with fastp and aligned with MiXCR, with productive beta chains retained. Rows are unified per CDR3 protein, each entry keeping the most common DNA and genes. This sample has approximately 400,000 distinct CDR3 sequences in its table, and under 20% of those were observed once. In total, the top ten clones hold approximately 1% of the sample. The antigens of these receptors remain unknown. Paper-wide results and their limitations: A TCR beta motif made up of several highly homologous amino acid variants appeared to be characteristic of blood from ankylosing spondylitis patients.

The sequenced material came from blood, either unsorted or a sorted T cell fraction (not recorded which). Receptors were obtained from a male donor with ankylosing spondylitis.

This chain uses TRBV6-4 with TRBJ1-3; no reliable D call. CDR1 is MRHNA and CDR2 is SNTAGT in the germline V gene. The CDR3 extends over 13 amino acids. V lost 3 bases and J 2 bases, leaving 5 bases between the germline ends. CDR3: CASSETPGNTIYF. For the CDR3, the DNA is TGTGCCAGCAGTGAGACACCTGGAAACACCATATATTTT.

The chain has TRBV7-2 and TRBJ2-7, with TRBD1 identical over 8 bases. The J segment lost 6 bases and the V segment lost 5 bases, leaving 12 bases of the junction unmatched. Germline V lookup: CDR1 SGHTA, CDR2 FQGNSA. This CDR3 comprises 15 residues. The DNA of the CDR3 is TGTGCCAGCAGCCGTGGACAGGGAATGGCCTCCGAGCAGTACTTC. Translation gives CASSRGQGMASEQYF.

The V gene is TRBV20-1, the J gene TRBJ2-7; 9 bases are shared with TRBD1. V lost 6 bases and J lost 5; bases outside the gene matches: 8. The CDR3 is 13 amino acids. Germline lookup yields CDR1 DFQATT and CDR2 SNEGSKA (reference sequence). CDR3 region: CSAAQDRGNEQYF. The CDR3 nucleotides read TGCAGTGCGGCTCAGGACAGGGGTAACGAGCAGTACTTC.

V is TRBV7-2 and J is TRBJ2-3; no firm D call. Germline V gives CDR1 SGHTA, CDR2 FQGNSA. The V end lost 0 bases, the J end lost 4 bases, and 5 bases lay between the germline ends. This CDR3 has 13 amino acids. The CDR3 loop reads CASSLARPDTQYF. CDR3 DNA: TGTGCCAGCAGCTTAGCGCGCCCAGATACGCAGTATTTT. Complete variable domain (other parts from reference TRBV7-2 and TRBJ2-3): GAGVSQSPSNKVTEKGKDVELRCDPISGHTALYWYRQSLGQGLEFLIYFQGNSAPDKSGLPSDRFSAERTGGSVSTLTIQRTQQEDSAVYLCASSLARPDTQYFGPGTRLTVL.

Worth noting for this clonotype: An end of the junction differs from the germline gene, which may be a read error. V and J are TRBV6-2 or TRBV6-3 and TRBJ2-7; 11 bases map to TRBD2. This CDR3 is built from 16 residues. CDR1 is MNHEY, CDR2 SVGEGT, per germline. The CDR3 spells CASRPTSGTGSFEQYF. The CDR3 DNA is TGTGCCAGCAGACCGACTAGCGGGACCGGGTCCTTCGAGCAGTACTTC.

This chain connects TRBV2 to TRBJ1-5; D not resolved. The V end lost 5 bases, the J end lost 3 bases, and 11 bases lay between the germline ends. The CDR3 has 14 residues. CDR1 and CDR2 (germline): SNHLY, FYNNEI. This CDR3 reads CASSLANPNQPQHF. The CDR3 DNA reads as TGTGCCAGCAGTCTGGCAAACCCCAATCAGCCCCAGCATTTT.

This clonotype was observed at least ten times. V and J are TRBV12-3 or TRBV12-4 and TRBJ1-2; a weak D match, TRBD1 (6 bases). The CDR3 contains 16 residues. V lost 6 bases and J lost 2, with 19 bases in between. The CDR3 reads CASRPNRQQGNYGYTF. The CDR3 nucleotides are TGTGCCAGCAGACCCAATCGCCAACAGGGAAACTATGGCTACACCTTC.

V usage is TRBV4-1 and J usage is TRBJ2-7; D is unclear. The CDR3 runs to 13 residues. The V gene's germline CDR1 is MGHRA and CDR2 YSYEKL. Trimming took off 0 bases at V and 4 bases at J, with 7 bases between the two ends. The CDR3 sequence: CASSQDRLYEQYF. CDR3 nucleotide sequence: TGCGCCAGCAGCCAAGATCGACTTTACGAGCAGTACTTC.

This clonotype showed up many times. The chain links TRBV20-1 to TRBJ2-3; D is ambiguous. The CDR3 covers 14 residues. Germline loops: CDR1 DFQATT, CDR2 SNEGSKA (reference sequence). Trimming removed 6 bases at V and 4 bases at J, with 17 bases between. CDR3 nucleotides: TGCAGTGCCCCGCGGTCCCCGTCGGCAGATACGCAGTATTTT. It yields the protein CSAPRSPSADTQYF.

This clonotype occurred a few times. The chain has TRBV27 and TRBJ2-1, with D maybe TRBD1 (6 bases). The CDR3 totals 15 residues. V was trimmed by 2 bases and J by 8 bases, leaving 16 bases between them. CDR1 and CDR2 from the germline V gene are MNHEY and SMNVEV (reference sequence). CDR3 nucleotide sequence: TGTGCCAGCAGTTTAGCCCTCGCTGGGGGCTATGAGCAGTTCTTC. It codes for CASSLALAGGYEQFF.

The rearrangement uses TRBV5-1 and TRBJ2-2, with D possibly TRBD1 on 6 matching bases. The CDR3 sequence is 15 residues long. V gave up 5 bases and J gave up 5 bases, with 16 bases separating them. Germline CDR1 and CDR2: SGHRS and YFSETQ. The CDR3 is CASRWGRWITGELFF. The CDR3 nucleotides are TGCGCCAGCAGATGGGGGCGGTGGATTACCGGGGAGCTGTTTTTT.

About this clonotype itself: This may come from a read error, since a much larger clone is one base off. This chain connects TRBV7-2 to TRBJ2-3; 13 nucleotides agree with TRBD2. This CDR3 is 16 amino acids long. Germline loops: CDR1 SGHTA, CDR2 FQGNSA. V shed 2 bases, J shed 5 bases, and the junction held 4 bases outside the gene matches. CDR3 coding DNA: TGTGCCAGCAGCTTAAACCGACTAGCGGGAGGAGATACGCAGTATTTT. It encodes CASSLNRLAGGDTQYF.

V is TRBV15 and J is TRBJ2-5; 8 bases map to TRBD1. The germline CDR1 and CDR2 sequences are LNHNV and YYDKDF (reference sequence). Trimming cost V 3 bases and J 3 bases; bases outside gene matches: 0. The CDR3 runs 13 residues. CDR3 nucleotides: TGTGCCACCAGCAGGGACAGGGAAGAGACCCAGTACTTC. As protein: CATSRDREETQYF.

This clonotype was observed a few times. Written as DNA, the CDR3 is TGCGCCAGCAGCCGCAGTAGCGCAGCTAGCACAGATACGCAGTATTTT. Translated, it gives CASSRSSAASTDTQYF. The rearrangement links TRBV4-3 to TRBJ2-3; D is possibly TRBD2 (5 bases). V dropped 4 bases and J dropped 0 bases, with 14 bases sitting between them. The CDR3 has 16 residues. Germline values: CDR1 LGHNA, CDR2 YSLEER.

This clonotype occurred many times. This chain links TRBV12-3 or TRBV12-4 with TRBJ2-7; TRBD2 agrees at 9 bases. Germline trimming cut 0 bases from V and 6 bases from J; bases unmatched to any gene: 6. The CDR3 length is 15 residues. The CDR3 spells CASSLAGTSRGEQYF. DNA for the CDR3: TGTGCCAGCAGTTTAGCGGGGACTAGCCGGGGCGAGCAGTACTTC.

This clonotype came up many times. This chain uses TRBV10-3 with TRBJ2-3, with D possibly TRBD2 on 6 matching bases. The CDR3 consists of 15 residues. CDR1 and CDR2 from the germline V gene are ENHRY and SYGVKD. Trimming took 1 base from V and 3 from J, leaving 11 bases between them. CDR3 sequence reads: CAISEYVAETDTQYF. The CDR3 region has the DNA TGTGCCATCAGTGAGTACGTAGCGGAAACAGATACGCAGTATTTT.

Worth noting for this clonotype: A much larger clone is a single base away; this may be a read error. The V and J genes are TRBV5-1 and TRBJ2-1; weak D call: TRBD1 (5 bases). Germline CDR1 and CDR2: SGHRS and YFSETQ. There are 12 residues in the CDR3. The CDR3 region is CTSSSGPGEQFF. DNA of the CDR3: TGCACCAGCAGCTCTGGACCAGGGGAGCAGTTCTTC.

Only a few counts were recorded for this clonotype. The chain is built from TRBV19 and TRBJ1-2; D uncertain. V was trimmed by 5 bases and J by 2 bases, leaving 6 bases between them. Germline CDR1 and CDR2: LNHDA and SQIVND (reference sequence). The length of the CDR3 is 12 residues. CDR3 bases: TGTGCCAGTAGTCCGCTCAACTATGGCTACACCTTC. Its protein product is CASSPLNYGYTF.

The chain recombines TRBV11-2 with TRBJ2-7; either TRBD1 or TRBD2 may supply D (5 bases each). The CDR3 has 19 residues. Trimming stripped 2 bases from V and 7 bases from J, with 30 bases between. Germline values: CDR1 SGHAT, CDR2 FQNNGV. Here the CDR3 DNA reads TGTGCCAGCAGCTTAAGGCGGCAGGGAGACCCCTCTGCACTACTTGAGCAGTACTTC. This encodes CASSLRRQGDPSALLEQYF.

A few counts support this clonotype. The chain carries TRBV29-1 and TRBJ1-5, with D unresolved. The length of the CDR3 is 13 residues. V shed 7 bases and J shed 7 bases, with 17 bases lying between them. Germline V gene sequence: CDR1 SQVTM, CDR2 ANQGSEA. The CDR3 nucleotides are TGCAGCGGGGCGGAGGACGACGGGCAGCCCCAGCATTTT. Encoded protein: CSGAEDDGQPQHF.

The rearrangement links TRBV21-1 to TRBJ1-1. TRBV21-1 is a listed pseudogene. The CDR3 runs 12 residues. The CDR3 reads CASYWRNSEAFF. The DNA for the CDR3 is TGTGCCAGCTATTGGAGAAACTCTGAAGCTTTCTTT.

The chain is built from TRBV7-2 and TRBJ2-3; 8 nucleotides line up with TRBD1. The CDR3 is 16 amino acids. After removal of 1 base from V and 4 bases from J, the junction contained 7 bases not matched to a gene. Germline CDR1 reads SGHTA; CDR2 reads FQGNSA. The CDR3 region is CASSLVGQGVADTQYF. CDR3 sequence (DNA): TGTGCCAGCAGCTTAGTAGGACAGGGTGTGGCAGATACGCAGTATTTT.

The chain couples TRBV19 to TRBJ2-7; 7 bases are a match to TRBD1. The germline V gene encodes CDR1 LNHDA and CDR2 SQIVND (reference sequence). CDR3 length: 15 residues. V was clipped by 6 bases and J by 3 bases; unmatched bases: 11. The CDR3 region is CASRRTGTTYYEQYF. The CDR3, as DNA: TGTGCCAGTAGGCGGACAGGCACAACCTACTACGAGCAGTACTTC. Complete variable domain (other parts from reference TRBV19 and TRBJ2-7): DGGITQSPKYLFRKEGQNVTLSCEQNLNHDAMYWYRQDPGQGLRLIYYSQIVNDFQKGDIAEGYSVSREKKESFPLTVTSAQKNPTAFYLCASRRTGTTYYEQYFGPGTRLTVT.

The chain combines TRBV20-1 with TRBJ2-1; a weak D match, TRBD2 (6 bases). V gave up 6 bases and J gave up 5 bases, with 23 bases separating them. The germline CDR1 and CDR2 sequences are DFQATT and SNEGSKA (reference sequence). This CDR3 has 16 residues. CDR3 DNA sequence: TGCAGTGCCAGGAAAGGGACTGCGGCTACCAACAATGAGCAGTTCTTC. This gives the protein CSARKGTAATNNEQFF.

V is TRBV20-1 and J is TRBJ1-2; D is ambiguous. The ends were cut back, 0 bases at V and 3 bases at J, with 8 bases in the middle. Germline CDR1 DFQATT, CDR2 SNEGSKA (reference sequence). The CDR3 runs 13 residues. The CDR3, as DNA: TGCAGTGCTAGAGATATGGGGTACTATGGCTACACCTTC. Its protein is CSARDMGYYGYTF.

Only a few counts were recorded for this clonotype. V gene TRBV6-1 combines with J gene TRBJ1-4; D uncertain. The CDR3 covers 16 residues. From germline, CDR1 is MNHNS and CDR2 SASEGT. V lost 0 bases, J lost 0 bases, and 8 bases lay in between. The CDR3 DNA sequence: TGTGCCAGCAGTGAAGCGCTGGGCGCAACTAATGAAAAACTGTTTTTT. This translates into CASSEALGATNEKLFF.

The chain combines TRBV13 with TRBJ2-3; TRBD2 is a possible D gene (6 bases). CDR1 is PRHDT, CDR2 FYEKMQ, per germline (reference sequence). Trimming cost V 0 bases and J 2 bases, with 9 bases left between them. The CDR3 length is 15 residues. The CDR3 DNA reads TGTGCCAGCAGCTTAGGCGGACTATACACAGATACGCAGTATTTT. Translation gives CASSLGGLYTDTQYF. Full variable domain (remainder filled in from reference TRBV13 and TRBJ2-3): AAGVIQSPRHLIKEKRETATLKCYPIPRHDTVYWYQQGPGQDPQFLISFYEKMQSDKGSIPDRFSAQQFSDYHSELNMSSLELGDSALYFCASSLGGLYTDTQYFGPGTRLTVL.